The clone carrying this T cell receptor beta chain has a single count. This CDR3 comprises 13 residues. Trimming at V came to 3 bases and at J to 6 bases, leaving 8 bases not matched to a gene. Germline loops: CDR1 SQVTM, CDR2 ANQGSEA. The data originate from a study of blood T cell repertoires in COVID-19. Turning to the study itself: Sample material is recorded as cDNA or gDNA derived from T cells, B-cell-depleted T cells, or PBMCs.

Data came from immunoSEQ multiplex PCR; TCRdb stores just in-frame clones and leaves some out. The sample has fewer than 60,000 clones; more than 75% are singletons. Material: peripheral blood. The clonotype was recovered from a human donor in a cohort sampled during active COVID-19. The chain joins TRBV29-1 to TRBJ2-7, with TRBD2 identical over 7 bases. The CDR3: CSVDQGSGGEQYF. The CDR3 DNA sequence: TGCAGCGTTGATCAGGGATCGGGGGGCGAGCAGTACTTC.